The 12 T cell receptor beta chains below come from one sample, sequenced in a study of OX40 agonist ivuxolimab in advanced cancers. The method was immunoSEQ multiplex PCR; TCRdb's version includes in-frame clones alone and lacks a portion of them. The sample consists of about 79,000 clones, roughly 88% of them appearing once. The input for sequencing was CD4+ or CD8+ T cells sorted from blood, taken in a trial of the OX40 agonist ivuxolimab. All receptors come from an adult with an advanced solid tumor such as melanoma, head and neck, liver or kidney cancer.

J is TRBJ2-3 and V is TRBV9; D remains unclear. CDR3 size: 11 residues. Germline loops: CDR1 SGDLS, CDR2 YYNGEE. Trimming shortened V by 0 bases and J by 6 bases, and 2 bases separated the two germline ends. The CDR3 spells CASSVGDTQYF. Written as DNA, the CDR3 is TGTGCCAGCAGCGTAGGTGATACGCAGTATTTT. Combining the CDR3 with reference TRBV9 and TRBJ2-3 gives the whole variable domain DSGVTQTPKHLITATGQRVTLRCSPRSGDLSVYWYQQSLDQGLQFLIQYYNGEERAKGNILERFSAQQFPDLHSELNLSSLELGDSALYFCASSVGDTQYFGPGTRLTVL.

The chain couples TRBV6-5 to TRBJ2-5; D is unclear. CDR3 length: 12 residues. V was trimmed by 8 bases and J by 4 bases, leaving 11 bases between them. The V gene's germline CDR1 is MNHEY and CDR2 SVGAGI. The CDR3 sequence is CASRGYSETQYF. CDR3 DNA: TGTGCCAGCCGTGGATATTCAGAGACCCAGTACTTC.

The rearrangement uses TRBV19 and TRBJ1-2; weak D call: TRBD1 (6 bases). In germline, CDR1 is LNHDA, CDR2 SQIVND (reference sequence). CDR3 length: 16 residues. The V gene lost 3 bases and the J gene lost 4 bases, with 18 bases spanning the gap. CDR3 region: CASSIPTGRASYGYTF. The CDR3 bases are TGTGCCAGTAGTATTCCGACAGGTCGGGCCTCCTATGGCTACACCTTC.

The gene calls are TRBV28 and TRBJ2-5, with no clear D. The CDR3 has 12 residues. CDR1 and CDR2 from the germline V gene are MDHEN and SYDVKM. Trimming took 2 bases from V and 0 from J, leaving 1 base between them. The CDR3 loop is CASSLNQETQYF. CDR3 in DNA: TGTGCCAGCAGTTTAAACCAAGAGACCCAGTACTTC.

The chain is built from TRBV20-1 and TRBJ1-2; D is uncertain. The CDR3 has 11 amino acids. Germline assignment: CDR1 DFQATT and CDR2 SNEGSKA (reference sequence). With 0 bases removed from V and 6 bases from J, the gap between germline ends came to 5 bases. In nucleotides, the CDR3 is TGCAGTGCTAGAGATGGCAATGGCTACACCTTC. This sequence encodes CSARDGNGYTF.

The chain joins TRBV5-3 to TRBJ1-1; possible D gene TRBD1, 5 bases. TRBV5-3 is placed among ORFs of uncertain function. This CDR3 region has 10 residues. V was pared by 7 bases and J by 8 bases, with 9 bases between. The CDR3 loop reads CARRDPEAFF. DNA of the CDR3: TGTGCCAGACGGGACCCGGAAGCTTTCTTT.

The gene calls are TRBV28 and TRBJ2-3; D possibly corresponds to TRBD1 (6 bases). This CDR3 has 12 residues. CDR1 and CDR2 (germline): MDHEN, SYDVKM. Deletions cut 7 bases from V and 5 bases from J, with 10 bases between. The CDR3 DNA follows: TGTGCCAGCAAGGGGGTAGAAGATACGCAGTATTTT. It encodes CASKGVEDTQYF.

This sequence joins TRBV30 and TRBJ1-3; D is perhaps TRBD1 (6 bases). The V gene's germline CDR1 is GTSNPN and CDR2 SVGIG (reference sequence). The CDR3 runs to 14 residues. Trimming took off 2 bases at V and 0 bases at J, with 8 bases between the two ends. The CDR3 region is CAWSSDSSGNTIYF. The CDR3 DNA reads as TGTGCCTGGAGTTCGGACAGCTCTGGAAACACCATATATTTT.

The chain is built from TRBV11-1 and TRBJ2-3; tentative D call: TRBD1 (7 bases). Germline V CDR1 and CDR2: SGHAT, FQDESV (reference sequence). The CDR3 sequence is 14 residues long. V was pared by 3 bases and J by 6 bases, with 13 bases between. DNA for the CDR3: TGTGCCAGCAGCTTCGACAGGGAGGCCGATACGCAGTATTTT. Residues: CASSFDREADTQYF.

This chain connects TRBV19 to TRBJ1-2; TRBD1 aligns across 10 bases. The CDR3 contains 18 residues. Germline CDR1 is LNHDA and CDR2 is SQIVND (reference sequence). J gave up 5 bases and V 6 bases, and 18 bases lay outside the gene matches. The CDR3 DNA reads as TGTGCCAGTAGCCAAATCTTCACCGGGACAGGGGATTCGTATGGCTACACCTTC. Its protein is CASSQIFTGTGDSYGYTF.

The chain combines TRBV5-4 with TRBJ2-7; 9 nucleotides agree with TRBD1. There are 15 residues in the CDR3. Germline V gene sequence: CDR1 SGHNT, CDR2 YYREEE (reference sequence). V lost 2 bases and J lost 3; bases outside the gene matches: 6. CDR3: CASSLQGASFYEQYF. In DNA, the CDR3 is TGTGCCAGCAGCTTACAGGGGGCGAGCTTCTACGAGCAGTACTTC.

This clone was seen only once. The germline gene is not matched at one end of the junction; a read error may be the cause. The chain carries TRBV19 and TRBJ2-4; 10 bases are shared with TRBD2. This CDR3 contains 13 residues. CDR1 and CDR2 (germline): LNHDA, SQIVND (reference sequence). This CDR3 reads CASSTGTSAKVDF. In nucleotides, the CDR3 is TGTGCCAGTAGTACTGGGACTAGCGCTAAGGTGGACTTC. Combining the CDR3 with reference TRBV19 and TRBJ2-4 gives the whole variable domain DGGITQSPKYLFRKEGQNVTLSCEQNLNHDAMYWYRQDPGQGLRLIYYSQIVNDFQKGDIAEGYSVSREKKESFPLTVTSAQKNPTAFYLCASSTGTSAKVDFGAGTRLSVL.